Shown below are 28 T cell receptor beta chains from a single sample sequenced in a study of CD8+CD57+ T cells in acquired aplastic anemia. Individuals selected for sequencing had exhibited CD8+CD57+ cell expansion on flow cytometry. Profiles of TCR beta VDJ and CDR3 were generated from a genomic DNA template. TCRdb recomputed calls from the reads with MiXCR, one row per CDR3 protein. The data show a few hundred thousand distinct CDR3 sequences, under 40% seen once. Sequenced material: sorted CD4+, CD8+, or CD8+CD57+ T cells (not recorded which) from PBMCs. All receptors derive from a human donor with aplastic anemia.

This clonotype was found many times. V and J are TRBV2 and TRBJ2-7; D might be TRBD1 (7 bases). This CDR3 has 15 amino acids. Germline loops: CDR1 SNHLY, CDR2 FYNNEI. The germline V and J ends were trimmed by 8 bases and 3 bases, with 20 bases remaining between them. The CDR3 DNA reads as TGTGCCAGCGGTTTTGGGGGGACAGAGAGCTACGAGCAGTACTTC. Translated: CASGFGGTESYEQYF.

This clonotype was seen many times. The V gene is TRBV24-1, the J gene TRBJ2-3, with D possibly being TRBD1 or TRBD2 (6 bases each). The germline CDR1 and CDR2 sequences are KGHDR and SFDVKD. The CDR3 sequence is 14 residues long. With 5 bases removed from V and 0 bases from J, the gap between germline ends came to 8 bases. CDR3 in DNA: TGTGCCACCAGTGGAGGGGGGAGCACAGATACGCAGTATTTT. The encoded protein is CATSGGGSTDTQYF.

This clonotype was found many times. The chain combines TRBV19 with TRBJ1-6; 8 nucleotides line up with TRBD1. The CDR3 loop spans 16 amino acids. The germline V gene has CDR1 LNHDA and CDR2 SQIVND (reference sequence). V trimming: 5 bases; J trimming: 6 bases; junction bases outside the gene matches: 9. CDR3 sequence (DNA): TGTGCCAGTAGTCCGTTAGGACAGGGCGCTAATTCACCCCTCCACTTT. This translates into CASSPLGQGANSPLHF.

Remarks on this clonotype: It may be a read error: a sequence one base away is much more abundant. The chain links TRBV24-1 to TRBJ2-1, with 10 bases matching TRBD2. Germline CDR1 and CDR2: KGHDR and SFDVKD. The CDR3 length is 14 residues. The trim removed 5 bases at V and 8 bases at J, leaving 5 bases unmatched. CDR3: CATSAASGRYEQFF. The CDR3 DNA follows: TGTGCCACCAGTGCAGCTAGCGGGAGATATGAGCAGTTCTTC.

As concerns this clonotype: Relative to the germline gene, one junction end is altered; a read error may explain this. The chain joins TRBV24-1 to TRBJ1-2; 8 nucleotides align to TRBD1. The CDR3 sequence is 16 residues long. Germline lookup yields CDR1 KGHDR and CDR2 SFDVKD. Here the CDR3 DNA reads TGTGCCAGCAGTTACTCGAGATCAGGGGGCAACTATAGCTACACCTTC. Translating gives CASSYSRSGGNYSYTF.

Only a few counts were recorded for this clonotype. The chain's CDR3 is CASSLYVDGAEQYF. In DNA, the CDR3 is TGTGCCAGCAGCTTATATGTTGACGGGGCCGAGCAGTACTTC. This chain connects TRBV7-2 to TRBJ2-7; D is possibly TRBD1 or TRBD2 (5 bases each). The CDR3 runs 14 residues. Germline V gene sequence: CDR1 SGHTA, CDR2 FQGNSA. Deletions cut 2 bases from V and 6 bases from J, with 14 bases between.

This clonotype has just a few counts. The V call is TRBV4-1, the J call TRBJ2-3; 12 bases line up with TRBD2. Trimming took 0 bases from V and 6 from J; bases not matched to a gene: 4. CDR1 and CDR2 (germline): MGHRA, YSYEKL. The CDR3 has 16 residues. The CDR3 nucleotides read TGCGCCAGCAGCCAAGATGTAGGACTAGCGGGGGATACGCAGTATTTT. The encoded protein is CASSQDVGLAGDTQYF.

This clonotype was seen many times. The CDR3: CASRELAGGPGEQFF. For the CDR3, the DNA is TGTGCCAGCAGGGAGTTAGCGGGAGGGCCAGGTGAGCAGTTCTTC. The chain combines TRBV2 with TRBJ2-1; 11 nucleotides match TRBD2. J was trimmed by 9 bases and V by 6 bases; bases with no gene match: 10. The CDR3 runs 15 residues. CDR1 and CDR2 from the germline V gene are SNHLY and FYNNEI. The full variable domain, with the rest looked up from reference TRBV2 and TRBJ2-1, is EPEVTQTPSHQVTQMGQEVILRCVPISNHLYFYWYRQILGQKVEFLVSFYNNEISEKSEIFDDQFSVERPDGSNFTLKIRSTKLEDSAMYFCASRELAGGPGEQFFGPGTRLTVL.

Many counts were recorded for this clonotype. CDR3 sequence: CASSGGTENSPLHF. The DNA for the CDR3 is TGCGCCAGCAGCGGGGGGACAGAGAATTCACCCCTCCACTTT. The V and J genes are TRBV5-1 and TRBJ1-6; 7 bases map to TRBD1. CDR1 is SGHRS, CDR2 YFSETQ, per germline. The ends lost 4 bases at V and 7 bases at J; junction bases unmatched: 5. This CDR3 region has 14 residues. Together with reference TRBV5-1 and TRBJ1-6, the CDR3 gives the full variable domain: KAGVTQTPRYLIKTRGQQVTLSCSPISGHRSVSWYQQTPGQGLQFLFEYFSETQRNKGNFPGRFSGRQFSNSRSEMNVSTLELGDSALYLCASSGGTENSPLHFGNGTRLTVT.

J is TRBJ2-7 and V is TRBV12-3 or TRBV12-4; 9 bases agree with TRBD2. Trimming at V came to 3 bases and at J to 4 bases, leaving 7 bases not matched to a gene. This CDR3 has 15 residues. The CDR3 loop reads CASSFWREGPYEQYF. The CDR3 DNA follows: TGTGCCAGCAGTTTTTGGCGGGAGGGACCGTACGAGCAGTACTTC.

The chain carries TRBV4-3 and TRBJ1-5, with 8 bases matching TRBD1. Germline V gene sequence: CDR1 LGHNA, CDR2 YSLEER. The CDR3 totals 15 residues. The trim removed 0 bases at V and 6 bases at J, leaving 4 bases unmatched. CDR3 nucleotide sequence: TGCGCCAGCAGCCAAGAAGACAGGGGAGGTCAGCCCCAGCATTTT. Protein product: CASSQEDRGGQPQHF.

This clonotype has at least ten counts. The rearrangement links TRBV12-3 or TRBV12-4 to TRBJ1-2, with a tentative D call TRBD1 (6 bases). The CDR3 extends over 14 amino acids. Between the trimmed V and J ends, which lost 6 bases and 6 bases, there was a span of 17 bases. CDR3 sequence (DNA): TGTGCCAGCAGCCGCCTTCAGGGGAGGGATGGCTACACCTTC. This sequence encodes CASSRLQGRDGYTF.

The sample holds a few counts of this clonotype. A junction boundary mismatches the germline segment, possibly from a read error. The V gene is TRBV10-3, the J gene TRBJ2-1, with D tentatively TRBD1 or TRBD2 (5 bases each). The CDR3 consists of 14 residues. Germline loops: CDR1 ENHRY, CDR2 SYGVKD. CDR3 in amino acids: CASSERDGQNEQFF. The CDR3 DNA sequence: TGTGCCAGCAGTGAGAGGGACGGTCAAAATGAGCAGTTCTTC.

This chain joins TRBV2 and TRBJ1-4, with D maybe TRBD1 (5 bases). Germline V gives CDR1 SNHLY, CDR2 FYNNEI. V lost 8 bases and J lost 4, with 11 bases in between. CDR3 size: 13 residues. The CDR3 sequence: CASRDSFNEKLFF. Written as DNA, the CDR3 is TGTGCCAGCCGCGACAGCTTTAATGAAAAACTGTTTTTT.

This clonotype was detected ten times or more. This chain links TRBV25-1 with TRBJ2-5; 7 nucleotides match TRBD1. The ends lost 2 bases at V and 5 bases at J; junction bases unmatched: 5. The CDR3 spans 14 residues. Germline V gives CDR1 MGHDK, CDR2 SYGVNS. The CDR3 nucleotides are TGTGCCAGCAGTGAAATAGGGGGCCGGGAGACCCAGTACTTC. Protein product: CASSEIGGRETQYF.

In regard to this clonotype: Its ends do not fully match the called genes, so a read error is possible. The J gene is TRBJ2-1, the V gene TRBV19; 7 bases agree with TRBD1. This CDR3 has 15 amino acids. In germline, CDR1 is LNHDA, CDR2 SQIVND (reference sequence). In nucleotides, the CDR3 is TGTTCCAGTAGTACTATAGACAGGGCGAGGGATGAGCAGTTCTTC. This translates into CSSSTIDRARDEQFF. The whole variable domain, remainder taken from reference TRBV19 and TRBJ2-1, is DGGITQSPKYLFRKEGQNVTLSCEQNLNHDAMYWYRQDPGQGLRLIYYSQIVNDFQKGDIAEGYSVSREKKESFPLTVTSAQKNPTAFYLCSSSTIDRARDEQFFGPGTRLTVL.

This clonotype was observed a handful of times. In DNA form, the CDR3 reads TGTGCCAGCGGAAGGCTGCTGGGGGCGCCGACTGAAGCTTTCTTT. Amino acid sequence: CASGRLLGAPTEAFF. This chain joins TRBV7-9 and TRBJ1-1; tentative D call: TRBD1 (6 bases). Germline lookup yields CDR1 SEHNR and CDR2 FQNEAQ (reference sequence). Trimming took off 8 bases at V and 5 bases at J, with 21 bases between the two ends. This CDR3 comprises 15 residues.

J is TRBJ1-1 and V is TRBV10-3; TRBD1 aligns across 10 bases. Germline CDR1 and CDR2: ENHRY and SYGVKD. V was pared by 7 bases and J by 2 bases, with 4 bases of the junction left unmatched. This CDR3 spans 14 amino acids. The CDR3 DNA sequence: TGTGCCATCATGGGGGACAGGGGAAACACTGAAGCTTTCTTT. This encodes CAIMGDRGNTEAFF.

This clonotype was observed a handful of times. V and J are TRBV7-2 and TRBJ2-3, with 7 bases fitting TRBD2. V trimming: 5 bases; J trimming: 5 bases; junction bases outside the gene matches: 1. The CDR3 has 12 residues. Germline CDR1 and CDR2: SGHTA and FQGNSA. DNA of the CDR3: TGTGCCAGCAGCCCTAGCGGAGATACGCAGTATTTT. Translating it yields CASSPSGDTQYF.

J is TRBJ2-3 and V is TRBV20-1; D perhaps matches TRBD1 (5 bases). The V gene's germline CDR1 is DFQATT and CDR2 SNEGSKA (reference sequence). This CDR3 spans 13 amino acids. Trimming cost V 6 bases and J 0 bases, with 10 bases left between them. The DNA of the CDR3 is TGCAGTGCCTCGGACAAAAGCACAGATACGCAGTATTTT. Protein product: CSASDKSTDTQYF.

The rearrangement links TRBV12-3 or TRBV12-4 to TRBJ1-6; D not resolved. The CDR3 spans 13 residues. Trimming cost V 5 bases and J 8 bases, with 10 bases left between them. The CDR3 sequence: CASSQRADSPLHF. CDR3 coding DNA: TGTGCCAGCAGTCAAAGGGCGGATTCACCCCTCCACTTT.

The J gene is TRBJ1-2, the V gene TRBV6-1, with 8 bases matching TRBD1. V was clipped by 6 bases and J by 0 bases; unmatched bases: 9. Germline-derived CDR1 and CDR2 are MNHNS and SASEGT. CDR3 length: 16 residues. DNA of the CDR3: TGTGCCAGCAGGGGGGGGGGACAGGCTCCTAACTATGGCTACACCTTC. Protein product: CASRGGGQAPNYGYTF.

In its sample, this clonotype was seen many times. This sequence joins TRBV7-9 and TRBJ2-7, with a tentative D call TRBD1 (5 bases). The CDR3 is 16 residues long. Trimming shortened V by 3 bases and J by 5 bases, and 20 bases separated the two germline ends. From germline, CDR1 is SEHNR and CDR2 FQNEAQ (reference sequence). The chain's CDR3 is CASSLAGLGLVHEQYF. CDR3 bases: TGTGCCAGCAGCTTGGCAGGGTTGGGGCTGGTACACGAGCAGTACTTC.

This clonotype was picked up one time. Being one base from a much bigger clone, this may be a read error. The CDR3 ends on some other residue instead of the conserved phenylalanine or tryptophan, so this is likely a read error. The chain recombines TRBV7-3 with TRBJ2-3, with D unclear. The CDR3 runs 14 residues. Germline-derived CDR1 and CDR2 are SGHTA and FQGTGA. Trimming pared 2 bases from V and 1 base from J, leaving 7 bases between. The CDR3 DNA sequence: TGTGCCAGCAGCTTATTGGGCGGCACAGATACGCAGTATCTT. It translates to CASSLLGGTDTQYL.

This clonotype was picked up one time. The chain uses TRBV9 and TRBJ2-1; 13 bases agree with TRBD2. Losses at the gene ends were 0 bases for V and 5 bases for J; bases not matched to a gene: 5. CDR1 is SGDLS and CDR2 is YYNGEE in the germline V gene. CDR3 size: 17 residues. The chain's CDR3 is CASSVDGLAGEDNEQFF. The DNA of the CDR3 is TGTGCCAGCAGCGTAGACGGACTAGCGGGAGAAGACAATGAGCAGTTCTTC. Combining the CDR3 with reference TRBV9 and TRBJ2-1 gives the whole variable domain DSGVTQTPKHLITATGQRVTLRCSPRSGDLSVYWYQQSLDQGLQFLIQYYNGEERAKGNILERFSAQQFPDLHSELNLSSLELGDSALYFCASSVDGLAGEDNEQFFGPGTRLTVL.

The table lists this clonotype with many counts. The rearrangement joins TRBV2 to TRBJ2-5; D uncertain. V lost 3 bases and J 5 bases, leaving 10 bases between the germline ends. The V gene's germline CDR1 is SNHLY and CDR2 FYNNEI. The CDR3 extends over 13 amino acids. CDR3 residues: CASSESHLETQYF. The CDR3 region has the DNA TGTGCCAGCAGTGAGTCTCATTTGGAGACCCAGTACTTC.

Ten or more counts support this clonotype. The V gene is TRBV9, the J gene TRBJ2-7; no clear D. Deletions cut 3 bases from V and 2 bases from J, with 9 bases between. Germline CDR1 reads SGDLS; CDR2 reads YYNGEE. This CDR3 has 13 amino acids. CDR3 coding DNA: TGTGCCAGCAGCGCCGGGTCCACCTACGAGCAGTACTTC. Translating it yields CASSAGSTYEQYF.

The V gene is TRBV5-1, the J gene TRBJ2-4, with D possibly being TRBD2 (5 bases). V dropped 4 bases and J dropped 2 bases, with 13 bases sitting between them. Germline V gene lookup returns CDR1 SGHRS and CDR2 YFSETQ. CDR3 length: 15 amino acids. CDR3: CASSRSGAPKNIQYF. In DNA form, the CDR3 reads TGCGCCAGCAGCAGGAGCGGAGCGCCCAAAAACATTCAGTACTTC. The whole variable domain, remainder taken from reference TRBV5-1 and TRBJ2-4, is KAGVTQTPRYLIKTRGQQVTLSCSPISGHRSVSWYQQTPGQGLQFLFEYFSETQRNKGNFPGRFSGRQFSNSRSEMNVSTLELGDSALYLCASSRSGAPKNIQYFGAGTRLSVL.